The sequence of this T cell receptor beta chain was determined in a study of post-analysis software for immune sequencing data. Looking at the study overall: Relapsing-remitting, secondary progressive and progressive-relapsing forms made up the multiple sclerosis disease courses.

Study results and limitations: Normalized Chao1 diversity was significantly lower in multiple sclerosis patients than in controls. When patients were compared with controls, roughly five TRBV segments were more frequent, TRBV5-6, TRBV5-1 and TRBV20-1 among them. Samples made in the same batch grouped tightly together by F measure.

The CDR3 totals 13 residues. Trimming pared 6 bases from V and 0 bases from J, leaving 9 bases between. The library was made from cDNA and included unique molecular identifiers. Starting from approximately 1 to 10 million T cells, the study yielded 460,000 or so cDNA molecules. TCRdb reprocessed the PCR reads via MiXCR and lists one record per CDR3 protein. The data hold hundreds of thousands of distinct CDR3 sequences, with about 57% observed a single time. Concerning this clonotype itself: The antigen remains undetermined.

Sequenced: blood. The rearrangement links TRBV12-3 or TRBV12-4 to TRBJ2-7, with unresolved D. The clonotype originates from a girl aged 5 to 17 with multiple sclerosis. CDR3 in amino acids: CASRLASSYEQYF. The CDR3 nucleotides read TGTGCCAGCAGATTGGCGAGCTCCTACGAGCAGTACTTC.